This T cell receptor (beta chain) was captured by sequencing in a study of T cells in Graves' hyperthyroidism and ophthalmopathy. General study findings and limits: Ophthalmopathy was model-predicted a median 6.5 months pre-onset. In blood, most of the thyroid clonotypes expanded above 0.001 were also present.

The study left out patients who had uncontrolled infection, other autoimmune disease, pregnancy or lactation. The CDR3 loop spans 16 amino acids. The V end was cut by 4 bases, the J end by 2 bases, with 12 bases between. From germline, CDR1 is SNHLY and CDR2 FYNNEI. RNA transcripts served as the template for amplifying TCR beta CDR3 regions. During a first-round RT-PCR of the TCR CDR3, the HTBI primer set was used. TCRdb re-called the multiplex PCR reads through MiXCR, storing one row per CDR3 protein. Of under 350,000 distinct CDR3 sequences in the sample, roughly a fifth were seen once. There are many counts of this clonotype. Its antigen is undetermined.

This chain joins TRBV2 and TRBJ2-6; D remains unclear. This TCR derives from a woman aged 45-59 years with Graves' hyperthyroidism. The specimen sequenced was blood. Here the CDR3 reads CASSGSSAAGANVLTF. The CDR3 bases are TGTGCCAGCAGTGGGTCCTCTGCGGCTGGGGCCAACGTCCTGACTTTC.